These 25 T cell receptor beta chains share one sample of origin, sequenced in a study of T cell repertoires in cytomegalovirus infection. One entry per CDR3 protein, called by TCRdb with MiXCR from the reads. Seen here are hundreds of thousands of distinct CDR3 sequences, roughly a sixth observed once, and the top ten hold around 13%. The sequencing input was PBMCs. These TCRs come from a human donor in good health (CMV status not recorded). Some clones in this sample may be carry-over from other donors' samples.

J is TRBJ2-2 and V is TRBV12-3 or TRBV12-4, with 7 bases lining up with TRBD1. The V and J ends lost 4 bases and 0 bases, in that order; junction bases with no gene match: 2. This CDR3 is built from 15 residues. CDR3 in DNA: TGTGCCAGCAGTTCTGGACAGGCGAACACCGGGGAGCTGTTTTTT. This sequence encodes CASSSGQANTGELFF.

The chain uses TRBV4-3 and TRBJ2-2; D may be TRBD1 or TRBD2 (5 bases each). The CDR3 extends over 15 amino acids. Germline values: CDR1 LGHNA, CDR2 YSLEER. V was cut by 3 bases and J by 7 bases, with 15 bases left in between. The CDR3 region is CASSHEGQGGGELFF. CDR3 nucleotide sequence: TGCGCCAGCAGCCATGAGGGGCAGGGTGGCGGGGAGCTGTTTTTT.

This clonotype appeared a few times. V usage is TRBV12-3 or TRBV12-4 and J usage is TRBJ1-5; perhaps TRBD1 as D (5 bases). The CDR3 has 16 amino acids. Trimming left V 6 bases short and J 4 bases short, with 19 bases between. The CDR3 spells CASRLAGTAINQPQHF. DNA of the CDR3: TGTGCCAGCAGGCTCGCAGGGACGGCGATAAATCAGCCCCAGCATTTT.

This clonotype was recorded many times. CDR3 in amino acids: CASSQTGEAGNTIYF. The DNA of the CDR3 is TGTGCCAGCAGCCAGACAGGGGAAGCTGGAAACACCATATATTTT. The chain recombines TRBV7-2 with TRBJ1-3, with TRBD1 matching over 8 bases. V shed 5 bases and J 2 bases; nucleotides not matched to a gene: 5. Germline loops: CDR1 SGHTA, CDR2 FQGNSA. The CDR3 is 15 amino acids.

The V gene is TRBV5-6, the J gene TRBJ2-4, with 7 nucleotides matching TRBD1. Germline V gene data show CDR1 as SGHDT and CDR2 as YYEEEE. CDR3 length: 12 residues. J lost 6 bases, V lost 6 bases, and 3 bases had no gene match. CDR3 residues: CASTRQGNIQYF. As DNA, the CDR3 is TGTGCCAGCACCAGACAGGGAAACATTCAGTACTTC.

CDR3 in amino acids: CASSQVPRGNSPLHF. CDR3 nucleotide sequence: TGCGCCAGCAGCCAAGTACCTCGGGGAAATTCACCCCTCCACTTT. This chain connects TRBV4-3 to TRBJ1-6, with no clear D. Per the germline V gene, CDR1 is LGHNA and CDR2 is YSLEER. Trimming shortened V by 1 base and J by 7 bases, and 11 bases separated the two germline ends. This CDR3 has 15 amino acids.

This chain connects TRBV7-9 to TRBJ1-5; 10 bases line up with TRBD1. The germline CDR1 and CDR2 sequences are SEHNR and FQNEAQ (reference sequence). This CDR3 has 12 amino acids. This CDR3 is CTDRGQHQPQHF. In DNA form, the CDR3 reads TGTACTGACAGGGGGCAGCATCAGCCCCAGCATTTT.

This clonotype was observed a handful of times. The V and J genes are TRBV25-1 and TRBJ1-4; 9 nucleotides agree with TRBD1. The CDR3 runs 15 residues. The germline V gene has CDR1 MGHDK and CDR2 SYGVNS. J lost 7 bases, V lost 3 bases, and 6 bases had no gene match. CDR3: CASSDYGTGSEKLFF. The DNA for the CDR3 is TGTGCCAGCAGTGATTACGGGACAGGGTCTGAAAAACTGTTTTTT. The whole variable domain, remainder taken from reference TRBV25-1 and TRBJ1-4, is EADIYQTPRYLVIGTGKKITLECSQTMGHDKMYWYQQDPGMELHLIHYSYGVNSTEKGDLSSESTVSRIRTEHFPLTLESARPSHTSQYLCASSDYGTGSEKLFFGSGTQLSVL.

The sample holds many counts of this clonotype. The chain is built from TRBV14 and TRBJ2-1; TRBD2 matches at 12 bases. The germline V gene encodes CDR1 SGHDN and CDR2 FVKESK. Trimming cost V 3 bases and J 4 bases; bases outside gene matches: 7. The CDR3 spans 17 residues. This chain's CDR3 is CASSQETSGGPYNEQFF. The CDR3 DNA reads as TGTGCCAGCAGCCAGGAAACTAGCGGGGGGCCGTACAATGAGCAGTTCTTC.

V gene TRBV18 combines with J gene TRBJ2-3; 8 bases align to TRBD1. Trimming cost V 3 bases and J 8 bases; bases outside gene matches: 13. This CDR3 is built from 16 residues. Germline V gene data show CDR1 as KGHSH and CDR2 as LQKENI. In nucleotides, the CDR3 is TGTGCCAGCTCACCCACCGGCCAGGGGGCAAGGTTTACGCAGTATTTT. Its protein product is CASSPTGQGARFTQYF.

As for this clonotype: A read error may explain this, as a much larger clone is one base away. The V gene is TRBV7-9, the J gene TRBJ2-5; unclear D gene. The CDR3 runs 13 residues. The V gene's germline CDR1 is SEHNR and CDR2 FQNEAQ (reference sequence). V dropped 2 bases and J dropped 0 bases, with 4 bases sitting between them. The CDR3 DNA is TGTGCCAGCAGCTTATACAACCAAGAGACCCAGTACTTC. It codes for CASSLYNQETQYF.

This clonotype has ten or more counts. The chain recombines TRBV7-8 with TRBJ2-1; the match to TRBD2 covers 9 bases. After removal of 3 bases from V and 0 bases from J, the junction contained 6 bases not matched to a gene. Germline lookup yields CDR1 SGHVS and CDR2 FQNEAQ. This CDR3 spans 17 amino acids. Here the CDR3 reads CASSFGLAILSYNEQFF. The CDR3 region has the DNA TGTGCCAGCAGCTTTGGACTAGCGATCCTCTCCTACAATGAGCAGTTCTTC.

This clonotype was seen more than once but under ten times. The CDR3 nucleotides are TGTGCCACCTCGGACAGCACAACTAATGAAAAACTGTTTTTT. Amino acids: CATSDSTTNEKLFF. The V and J genes are TRBV28 and TRBJ1-4; possibly TRBD1 for D (6 bases). With 10 bases removed from V and 0 bases from J, the gap between germline ends came to 12 bases. In germline, CDR1 is MDHEN, CDR2 SYDVKM. The CDR3 length is 14 residues.

This chain links TRBV6-1 with TRBJ2-1; no firm D call. V was clipped by 3 bases and J by 3 bases, with 3 bases between them. CDR1 and CDR2 from the germline V gene are MNHNS and SASEGT. This CDR3 comprises 12 residues. The CDR3 loop is CASSERYNEQFF. CDR3 coding DNA: TGTGCCAGCAGTGAGCGCTACAATGAGCAGTTCTTC.

CDR3 loop: CSAPISGGNEKLFF. The CDR3 nucleotides read TGCAGTGCTCCCATATCAGGGGGTAATGAAAAACTGTTTTTT. The V gene is TRBV20-1, the J gene TRBJ1-4, with 7 bases that match TRBD1. V dropped 5 bases and J dropped 4; count of bases not matched to a gene: 7. The CDR3 consists of 14 residues. Germline V gives CDR1 DFQATT, CDR2 SNEGSKA (reference sequence).

This clonotype was counted a few times. This chain uses TRBV6-5 with TRBJ1-5; D call uncertain. The CDR3 is 15 amino acids. Germline V lookup: CDR1 MNHEY, CDR2 SVGAGI. V shed 0 bases and J shed 6 bases, with 12 bases lying between them. Here the CDR3 reads CASSYSSGMGQPQHF. The CDR3 DNA reads TGTGCCAGCAGTTACTCGAGTGGGATGGGTCAGCCCCAGCATTTT.

The V and J genes are TRBV6-1 and TRBJ1-3, with a possible D match to TRBD1 (5 bases). V was clipped by 5 bases and J by 0 bases, with 17 bases between them. CDR1 MNHNS and CDR2 SASEGT come from the germline V gene. The CDR3 contains 17 residues. The CDR3: CASSYTAGGSSGNTIYF. The CDR3 nucleotides read TGTGCCAGCAGTTACACCGCGGGGGGGAGCTCTGGAAACACCATATATTTT.

There are a few counts of this clonotype. This chain joins TRBV2 and TRBJ1-2; D is unresolved. Germline V gene lookup returns CDR1 SNHLY and CDR2 FYNNEI. There are 12 residues in the CDR3. With 1 base removed from V and 8 bases from J, the gap between germline ends came to 8 bases. CDR3 in DNA: TGTGCCAGCAGTGAAGGTGTACAGGGCTACACCTTC. Translating it yields CASSEGVQGYTF. Together with reference TRBV2 and TRBJ1-2, the CDR3 gives the full variable domain: EPEVTQTPSHQVTQMGQEVILRCVPISNHLYFYWYRQILGQKVEFLVSFYNNEISEKSEIFDDQFSVERPDGSNFTLKIRSTKLEDSAMYFCASSEGVQGYTFGSGTRLTVV.

This clonotype was observed at least ten times. The chain is built from TRBV7-2 and TRBJ2-5; 8 bases line up with TRBD2. In germline, CDR1 is SGHTA, CDR2 FQGNSA. Trimming at V came to 1 base and at J to 6 bases, leaving 7 bases not matched to a gene. This CDR3 has 15 amino acids. The CDR3 loop is CASSLGGLEGQTQYF. DNA for the CDR3: TGTGCCAGCAGCTTAGGGGGACTAGAGGGACAGACCCAGTACTTC.

The chain is built from TRBV6-5 and TRBJ2-7, with unresolved D. The CDR3 loop spans 13 amino acids. Trimming shortened V by 6 bases and J by 0 bases, and 9 bases separated the two germline ends. Germline V gives CDR1 MNHEY, CDR2 SVGAGI. The CDR3 coding sequence is TGTGCCAGCAGCGCCGCGTACTCCTACGAGCAGTACTTC. Protein: CASSAAYSYEQYF.

The chain uses TRBV24-1 and TRBJ2-1; 9 bases agree with TRBD2. This CDR3 is built from 16 residues. V was pared by 3 bases and J by 8 bases, with 10 bases of the junction left unmatched. CDR1 is KGHDR, CDR2 SFDVKD, per germline. The chain's CDR3 is CATSDRAGGRSDEQFF. CDR3 coding DNA: TGTGCCACCAGTGATCGGGCGGGGGGGAGATCGGATGAGCAGTTCTTC.

This clonotype came up many times. V is TRBV7-2 and J is TRBJ2-1, with a possible D match to TRBD2 (6 bases). This CDR3 is built from 14 residues. Germline V gives CDR1 SGHTA, CDR2 FQGNSA. Trimming stripped 5 bases from V and 4 bases from J, with 12 bases between. The CDR3 region is CASSERAGYNEQFF. CDR3 coding DNA: TGTGCCAGCAGCGAGCGTGCGGGATACAATGAGCAGTTCTTC.

This clonotype has just a few counts. The rearrangement links TRBV15 to TRBJ2-7; 8 nucleotides line up with TRBD2. V lost 4 bases and J lost 3; bases outside the gene matches: 5. The CDR3 runs 14 residues. CDR1 is LNHNV, CDR2 YYDKDF, per germline (reference sequence). The CDR3 DNA reads TGTGCCACCAGCATGGGACTAGGAGACTACGAGCAGTACTTC. Translating gives CATSMGLGDYEQYF.

The chain has TRBV20-1 and TRBJ1-4; D is undetermined. This CDR3 has 13 residues. Germline CDR1 reads DFQATT; CDR2 reads SNEGSKA (reference sequence). Trimming stripped 3 bases from V and 5 bases from J, with 10 bases between. CDR3 protein: CSASPPGNEKLFF. DNA for the CDR3: TGCAGTGCTAGCCCCCCGGGGAATGAAAAACTGTTTTTT.

In this sample, this clonotype turned up many times. The chain is built from TRBV7-2 and TRBJ1-2, with D unclear. The germline CDR1 and CDR2 sequences are SGHTA and FQGNSA. CDR3 length: 17 amino acids. V was clipped by 4 bases and J by 7 bases, with 25 bases between them. The CDR3, as DNA: TGTGCCAGCAGCTCGCGGATATTAGTGGGAGTCCTACTTGGCTACACCTTC. Its protein product is CASSSRILVGVLLGYTF.